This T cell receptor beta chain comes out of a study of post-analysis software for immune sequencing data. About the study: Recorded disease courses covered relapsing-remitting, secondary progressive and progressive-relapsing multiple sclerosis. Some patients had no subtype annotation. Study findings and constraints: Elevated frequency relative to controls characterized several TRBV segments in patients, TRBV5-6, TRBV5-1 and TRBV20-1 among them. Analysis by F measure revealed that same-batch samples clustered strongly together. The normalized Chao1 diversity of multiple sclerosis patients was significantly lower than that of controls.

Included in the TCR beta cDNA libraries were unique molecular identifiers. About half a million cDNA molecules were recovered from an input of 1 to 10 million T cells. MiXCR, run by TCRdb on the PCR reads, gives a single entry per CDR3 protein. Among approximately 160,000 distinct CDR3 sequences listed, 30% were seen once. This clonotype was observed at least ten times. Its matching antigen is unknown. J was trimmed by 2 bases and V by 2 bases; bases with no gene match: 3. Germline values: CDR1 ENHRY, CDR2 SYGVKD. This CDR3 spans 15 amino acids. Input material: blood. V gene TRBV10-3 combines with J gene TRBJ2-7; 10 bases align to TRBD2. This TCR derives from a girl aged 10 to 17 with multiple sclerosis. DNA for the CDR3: TGTGCCATCAGTGAGCCTAGCGGGAGTACCTACGAGCAGTACTTC. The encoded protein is CAISEPSGSTYEQYF.